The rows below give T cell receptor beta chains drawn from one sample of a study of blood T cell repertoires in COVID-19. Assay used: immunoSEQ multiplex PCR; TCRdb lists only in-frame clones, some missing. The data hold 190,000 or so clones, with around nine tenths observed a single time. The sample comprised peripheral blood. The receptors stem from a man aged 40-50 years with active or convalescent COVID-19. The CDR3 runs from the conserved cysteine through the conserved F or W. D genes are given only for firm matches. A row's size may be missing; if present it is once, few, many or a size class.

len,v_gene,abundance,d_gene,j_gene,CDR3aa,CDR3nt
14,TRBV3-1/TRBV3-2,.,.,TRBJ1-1,CASSQETANTEAFF,TGTGCCAGCAGCCAAGAAACAGCGAACACTGAAGCTTTCTTT
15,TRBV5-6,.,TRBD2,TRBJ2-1,CASSSKRGLGNEQFF,TGTGCCAGCAGCTCAAAGCGGGGGTTAGGCAATGAGCAGTTCTTC
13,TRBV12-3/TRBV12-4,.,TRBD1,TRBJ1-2,CASRPTGAYGYTF,TGTGCCAGCAGGCCCACAGGGGCCTATGGCTACACCTTC
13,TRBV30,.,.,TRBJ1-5,CAWSVSPGEPQHF,TGTGCCTGGAGTGTATCTCCAGGGGAACCCCAGCATTTT
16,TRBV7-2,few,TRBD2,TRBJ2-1,CASSLPPGLTYNEQFF,TGTGCCAGCAGCTTACCCCCGGGACTAACCTACAATGAGCAGTTCTTC
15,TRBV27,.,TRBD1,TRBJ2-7,CASSEIPDRSYEQYF,TGTGCCAGCAGTGAAATCCCGGACAGGTCCTACGAGCAGTACTTC
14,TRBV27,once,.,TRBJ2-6,CATTRTAGANVLTF,TGTGCCACTACCCGGACAGCTGGGGCCAACGTCCTGACTTTC
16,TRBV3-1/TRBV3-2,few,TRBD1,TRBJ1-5,CASSQEGGQGYQPQHF,TGTGCCAGCAGCCAAGAGGGGGGACAGGGGTATCAGCCCCAGCATTTT
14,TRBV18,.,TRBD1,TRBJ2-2,CASSPGTGTGELFF,TGTGCCAGCTCACCGGGGACAGGGACCGGGGAGCTGTTTTTT
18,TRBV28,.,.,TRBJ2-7,CASSSSLLGGLASYEQYF,TGTGCCAGCAGTTCTTCCCTCCTGGGGGGGCTCGCCTCCTACGAGCAGTACTTC
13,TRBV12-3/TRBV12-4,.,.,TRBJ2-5,CASSLGGEETQYF,TGTGCCAGCAGTTTAGGCGGGGAGGAGACCCAGTACTTC
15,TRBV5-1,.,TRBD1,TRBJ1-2,CASSLGDRDNYGYTF,TGCGCCAGCAGCTTGGGGGACAGGGACAACTATGGCTACACCTTC
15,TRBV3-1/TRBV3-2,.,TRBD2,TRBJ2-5,CASSQFRGGGQTQYF,TGTGCCAGCAGCCAGTTTCGGGGGGGCGGACAGACCCAGTACTTC